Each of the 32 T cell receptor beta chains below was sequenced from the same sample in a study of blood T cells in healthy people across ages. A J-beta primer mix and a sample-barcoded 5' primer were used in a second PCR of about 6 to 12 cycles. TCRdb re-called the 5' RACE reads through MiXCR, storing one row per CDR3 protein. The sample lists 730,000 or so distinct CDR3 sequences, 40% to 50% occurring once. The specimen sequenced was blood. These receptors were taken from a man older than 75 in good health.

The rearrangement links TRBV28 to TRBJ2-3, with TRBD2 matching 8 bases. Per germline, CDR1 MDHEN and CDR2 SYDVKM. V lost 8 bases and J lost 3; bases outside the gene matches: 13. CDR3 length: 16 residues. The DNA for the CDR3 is TGTGCCAGCCTAGAAGGTCGGGGGGGCTTTACAGATACGCAGTATTTT. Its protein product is CASLEGRGGFTDTQYF.

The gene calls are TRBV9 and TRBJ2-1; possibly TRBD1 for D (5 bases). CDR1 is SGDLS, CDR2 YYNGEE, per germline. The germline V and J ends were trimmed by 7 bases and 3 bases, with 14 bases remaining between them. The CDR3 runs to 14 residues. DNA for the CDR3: TGTGCCAGCTCTACCAGGGTAAGCTACAATGAGCAGTTCTTC. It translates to CASSTRVSYNEQFF.

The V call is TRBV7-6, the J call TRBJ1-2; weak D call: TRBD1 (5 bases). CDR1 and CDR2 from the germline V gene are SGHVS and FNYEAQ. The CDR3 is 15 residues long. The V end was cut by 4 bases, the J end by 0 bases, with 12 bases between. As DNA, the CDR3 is TGTGCCAGCAGCTCGGGACTACCAGCTAACTATGGCTACACCTTC. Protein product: CASSSGLPANYGYTF. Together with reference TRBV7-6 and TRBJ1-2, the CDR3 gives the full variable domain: GAGVSQSPRYKVTKRGQDVALRCDPISGHVSLYWYRQALGQGPEFLTYFNYEAQQDKSGLPNDRFSAERPEGSISTLTIQRTEQRDSAMYRCASSSGLPANYGYTFGSGTRLTVV.

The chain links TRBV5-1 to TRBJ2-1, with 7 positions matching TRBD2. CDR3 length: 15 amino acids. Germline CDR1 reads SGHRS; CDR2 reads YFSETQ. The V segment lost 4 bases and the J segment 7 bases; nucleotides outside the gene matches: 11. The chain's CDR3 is CASSHGGGPGNEQFF. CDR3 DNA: TGCGCCAGCAGCCACGGGGGAGGGCCGGGGAATGAGCAGTTCTTC.

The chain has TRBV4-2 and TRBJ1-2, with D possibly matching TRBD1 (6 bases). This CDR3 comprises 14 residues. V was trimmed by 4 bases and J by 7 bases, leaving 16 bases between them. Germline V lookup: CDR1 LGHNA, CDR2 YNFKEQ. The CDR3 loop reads CASSPQTGSAGYTF. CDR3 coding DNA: TGTGCCAGCAGCCCCCAAACAGGGTCAGCTGGCTACACCTTC.

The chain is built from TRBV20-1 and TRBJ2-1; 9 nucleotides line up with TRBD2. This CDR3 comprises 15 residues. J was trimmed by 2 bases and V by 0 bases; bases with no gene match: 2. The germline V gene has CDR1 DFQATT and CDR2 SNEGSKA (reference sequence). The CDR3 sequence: CSARDGTSPYNEQFF. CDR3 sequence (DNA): TGCAGTGCTAGAGATGGGACTAGCCCCTACAATGAGCAGTTCTTC.

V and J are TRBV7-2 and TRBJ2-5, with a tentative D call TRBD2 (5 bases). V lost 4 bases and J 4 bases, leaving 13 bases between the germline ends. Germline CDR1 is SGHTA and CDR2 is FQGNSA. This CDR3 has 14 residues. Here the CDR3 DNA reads TGTGCCAGCAGCTATCAACTAGTGGGAGAGACCCAGTACTTC. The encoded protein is CASSYQLVGETQYF.

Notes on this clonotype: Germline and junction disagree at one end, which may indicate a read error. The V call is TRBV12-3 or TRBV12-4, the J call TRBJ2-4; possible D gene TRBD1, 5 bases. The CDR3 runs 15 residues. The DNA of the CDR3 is TGTGCCGGCAGGCCCACGTCAGGGGCCAAAAACATTCAGTACTTC. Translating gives CAGRPTSGAKNIQYF.

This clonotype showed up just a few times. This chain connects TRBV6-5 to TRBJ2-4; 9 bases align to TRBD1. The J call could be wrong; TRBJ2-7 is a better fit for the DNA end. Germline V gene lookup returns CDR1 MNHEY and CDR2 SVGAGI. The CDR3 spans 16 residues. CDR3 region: CASSYSGGQGVNEQYF. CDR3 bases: TGTGCCAGCAGTTACTCCGGGGGACAGGGAGTGAACGAGCAGTACTTC.

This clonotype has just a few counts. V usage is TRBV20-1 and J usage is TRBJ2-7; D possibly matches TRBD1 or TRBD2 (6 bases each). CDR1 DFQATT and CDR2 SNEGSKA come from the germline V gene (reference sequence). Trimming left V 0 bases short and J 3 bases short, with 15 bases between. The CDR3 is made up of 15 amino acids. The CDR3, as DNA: TGCAGTGCTAGAGATTTAGCCGGGGGCATCTACGAGCAGTACTTC. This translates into CSARDLAGGIYEQYF.

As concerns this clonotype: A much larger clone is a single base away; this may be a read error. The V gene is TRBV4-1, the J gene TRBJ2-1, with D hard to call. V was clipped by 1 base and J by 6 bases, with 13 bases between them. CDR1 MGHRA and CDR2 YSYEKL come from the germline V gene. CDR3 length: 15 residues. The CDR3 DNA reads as TGCGCCAGCAGCCAAGTGGGCCTTAGAGGCAATGAGCAGTTCTTC. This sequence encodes CASSQVGLRGNEQFF.

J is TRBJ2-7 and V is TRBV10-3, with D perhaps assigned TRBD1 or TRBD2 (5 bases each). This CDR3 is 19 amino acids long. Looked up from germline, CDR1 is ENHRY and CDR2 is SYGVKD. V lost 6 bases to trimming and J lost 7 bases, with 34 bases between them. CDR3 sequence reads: CAISDIPGPKNPFGWEQYF. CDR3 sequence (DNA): TGTGCCATCAGCGACATTCCGGGACCAAAAAACCCGTTCGGTTGGGAGCAGTACTTC.

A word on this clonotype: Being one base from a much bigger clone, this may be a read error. The CDR3 here is CVSSTGTLKDTQYF. In nucleotides, the CDR3 is TGTGTCAGCAGCACTGGGACATTGAAGGATACGCAGTATTTT. The chain uses TRBV7-2 and TRBJ2-3; D is possibly TRBD1 (6 bases). Germline values: CDR1 SGHTA, CDR2 FQGNSA. The CDR3 is 14 residues long.

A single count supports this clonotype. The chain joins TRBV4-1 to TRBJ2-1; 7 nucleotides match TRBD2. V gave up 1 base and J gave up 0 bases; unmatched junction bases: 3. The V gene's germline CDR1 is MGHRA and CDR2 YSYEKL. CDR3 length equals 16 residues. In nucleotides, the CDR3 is TGCGCCAGCAGCCAAGTTAGGACTAGCTCCTACAATGAGCAGTTCTTC. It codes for CASSQVRTSSYNEQFF.

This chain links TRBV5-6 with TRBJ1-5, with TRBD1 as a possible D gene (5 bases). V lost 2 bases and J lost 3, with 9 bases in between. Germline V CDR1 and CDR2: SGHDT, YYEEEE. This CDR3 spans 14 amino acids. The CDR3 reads CASSFGRVNQPQHF. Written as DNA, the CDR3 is TGTGCCAGCAGCTTCGGCAGGGTCAATCAGCCCCAGCATTTT. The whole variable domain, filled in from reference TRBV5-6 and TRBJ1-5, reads DAGVTQSPTHLIKTRGQQVTLRCSPKSGHDTVSWYQQALGQGPQFIFQYYEEEERQRGNFPDRFSGHQFPNYSSELNVNALLLGDSALYLCASSFGRVNQPQHFGDGTRLSIL.

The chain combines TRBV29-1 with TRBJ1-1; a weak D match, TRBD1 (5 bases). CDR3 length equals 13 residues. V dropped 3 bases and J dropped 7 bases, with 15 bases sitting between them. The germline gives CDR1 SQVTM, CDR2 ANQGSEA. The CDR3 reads CSVEAGPGCEAFF. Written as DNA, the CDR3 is TGCAGCGTTGAGGCAGGGCCTGGGTGTGAAGCTTTCTTT.

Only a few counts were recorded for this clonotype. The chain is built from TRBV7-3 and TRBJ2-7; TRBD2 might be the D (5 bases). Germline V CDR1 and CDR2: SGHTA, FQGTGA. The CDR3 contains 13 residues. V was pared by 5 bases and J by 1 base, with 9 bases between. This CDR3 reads CASSRSESYEQYF. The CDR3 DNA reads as TGTGCCAGCAGCCGTAGCGAATCCTACGAGCAGTACTTC.

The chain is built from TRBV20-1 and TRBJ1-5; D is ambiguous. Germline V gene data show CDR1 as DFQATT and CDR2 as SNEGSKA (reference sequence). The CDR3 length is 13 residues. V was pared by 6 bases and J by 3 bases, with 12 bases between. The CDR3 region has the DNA TGCAGTGCCAGCCTAAATTCCAATCAGCCCCAGCATTTT. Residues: CSASLNSNQPQHF.

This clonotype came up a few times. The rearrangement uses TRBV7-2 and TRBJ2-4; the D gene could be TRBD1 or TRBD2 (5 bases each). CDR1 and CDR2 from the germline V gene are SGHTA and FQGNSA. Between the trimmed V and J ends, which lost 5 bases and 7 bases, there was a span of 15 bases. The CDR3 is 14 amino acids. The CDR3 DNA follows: TGTGCCAGCAGCCCGGGGCAGGCCTGGAACATTCAGTACTTC. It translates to CASSPGQAWNIQYF. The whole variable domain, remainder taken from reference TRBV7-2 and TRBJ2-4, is GAGVSQSPSNKVTEKGKDVELRCDPISGHTALYWYRQSLGQGLEFLIYFQGNSAPDKSGLPSDRFSAERTGGSVSTLTIQRTQQEDSAVYLCASSPGQAWNIQYFGAGTRLSVL.

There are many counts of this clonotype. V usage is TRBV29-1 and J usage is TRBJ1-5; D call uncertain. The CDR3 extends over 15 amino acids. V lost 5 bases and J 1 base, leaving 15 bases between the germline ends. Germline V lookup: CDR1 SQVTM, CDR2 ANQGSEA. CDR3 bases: TGCAGCGTTTGTCTCTTGGGCGACAGCAATCAGCCCCAGCATTTT. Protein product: CSVCLLGDSNQPQHF.

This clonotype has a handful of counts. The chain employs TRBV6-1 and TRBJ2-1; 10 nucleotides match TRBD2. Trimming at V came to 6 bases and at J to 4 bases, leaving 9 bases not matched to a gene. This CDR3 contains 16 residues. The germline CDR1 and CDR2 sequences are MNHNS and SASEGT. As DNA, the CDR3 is TGTGCCAGCAGAGTAGCGGGGGGCGTCCAATACAATGAGCAGTTCTTC. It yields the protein CASRVAGGVQYNEQFF.

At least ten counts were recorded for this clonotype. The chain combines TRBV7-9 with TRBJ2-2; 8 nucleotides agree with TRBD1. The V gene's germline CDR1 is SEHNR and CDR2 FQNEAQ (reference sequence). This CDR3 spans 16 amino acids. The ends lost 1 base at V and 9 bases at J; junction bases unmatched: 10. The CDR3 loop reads CASSLVGDRIRRELFF. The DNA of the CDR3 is TGTGCCAGCAGCTTAGTTGGGGACAGGATTCGGAGGGAGCTGTTTTTT. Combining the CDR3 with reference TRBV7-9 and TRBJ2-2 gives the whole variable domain DTGVSQNPRHKITKRGQNVTFRCDPISEHNRLYWYRQTLGQGPEFLTYFQNEAQLEKSRLLSDRFSAERPKGSFSTLEIQRTEQGDSAMYLCASSLVGDRIRRELFFGEGSRLTVL.

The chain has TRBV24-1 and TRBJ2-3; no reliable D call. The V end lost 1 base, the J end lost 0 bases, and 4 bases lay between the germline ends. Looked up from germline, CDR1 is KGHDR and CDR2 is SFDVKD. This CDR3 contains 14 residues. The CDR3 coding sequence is TGTGCCACCAGTGATTTTGGGAGCACAGATACGCAGTATTTT. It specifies CATSDFGSTDTQYF.

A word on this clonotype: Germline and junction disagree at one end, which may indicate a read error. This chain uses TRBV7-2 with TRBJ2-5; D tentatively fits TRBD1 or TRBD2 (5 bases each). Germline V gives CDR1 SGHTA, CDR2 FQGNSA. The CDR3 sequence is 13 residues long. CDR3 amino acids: CASSKGPEESQYF. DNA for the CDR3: TGTGCCAGCAGCAAGGGACCAGAAGAGTCCCAGTACTTC.

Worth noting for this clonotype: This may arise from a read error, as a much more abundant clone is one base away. The DNA for the CDR3 is TGTGCCAGCAGCGTAGCGGACAGGGCAACTGAAGCTTTCTTT. Protein product: CASSVADRATEAFF. The V call is TRBV7-6, the J call TRBJ1-1; 8 positions agree with TRBD1. The CDR3 covers 14 residues. Germline V CDR1 and CDR2: SGHVS, FNYEAQ.

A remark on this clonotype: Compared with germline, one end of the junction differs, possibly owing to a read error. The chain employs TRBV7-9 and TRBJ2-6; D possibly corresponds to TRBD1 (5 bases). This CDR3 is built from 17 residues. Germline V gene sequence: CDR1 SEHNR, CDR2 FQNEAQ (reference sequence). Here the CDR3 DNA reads TGTGCCAGCAGCTTAGCCAACCAGGGTGCTGGGGCTAACGTCCTGACTTTC. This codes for CASSLANQGAGANVLTF.

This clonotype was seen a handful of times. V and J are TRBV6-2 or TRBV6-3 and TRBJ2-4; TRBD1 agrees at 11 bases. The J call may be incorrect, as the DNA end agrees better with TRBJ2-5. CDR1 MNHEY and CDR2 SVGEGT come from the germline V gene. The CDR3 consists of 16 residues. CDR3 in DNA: TGTGCCAGCACCGCCGGGACAGGGGGTACTTCGGAGACCCAGTACTTC. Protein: CASTAGTGGTSETQYF.

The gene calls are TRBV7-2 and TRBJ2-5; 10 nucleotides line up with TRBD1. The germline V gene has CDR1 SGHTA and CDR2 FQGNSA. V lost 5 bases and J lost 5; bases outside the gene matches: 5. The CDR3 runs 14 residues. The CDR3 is CASSQDRGPETQYF. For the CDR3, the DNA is TGTGCCAGCAGCCAAGACAGGGGGCCGGAGACCCAGTACTTC. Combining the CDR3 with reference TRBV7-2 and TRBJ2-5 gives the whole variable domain GAGVSQSPSNKVTEKGKDVELRCDPISGHTALYWYRQSLGQGLEFLIYFQGNSAPDKSGLPSDRFSAERTGGSVSTLTIQRTQQEDSAVYLCASSQDRGPETQYFGPGTRLLVL.

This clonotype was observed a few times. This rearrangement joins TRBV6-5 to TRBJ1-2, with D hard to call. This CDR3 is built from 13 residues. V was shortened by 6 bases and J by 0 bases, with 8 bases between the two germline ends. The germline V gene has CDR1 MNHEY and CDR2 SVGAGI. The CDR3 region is CASREGTNYGYTF. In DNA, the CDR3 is TGTGCCAGCAGGGAGGGAACTAACTATGGCTACACCTTC.

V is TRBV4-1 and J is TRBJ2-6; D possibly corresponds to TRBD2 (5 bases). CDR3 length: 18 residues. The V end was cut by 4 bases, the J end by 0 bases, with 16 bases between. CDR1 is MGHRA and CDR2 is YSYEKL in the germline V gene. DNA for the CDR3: TGCGCCAGCAGCCCACGAGGGCAGGAGGTCTCTGGGGCCAACGTCCTGACTTTC. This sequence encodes CASSPRGQEVSGANVLTF.

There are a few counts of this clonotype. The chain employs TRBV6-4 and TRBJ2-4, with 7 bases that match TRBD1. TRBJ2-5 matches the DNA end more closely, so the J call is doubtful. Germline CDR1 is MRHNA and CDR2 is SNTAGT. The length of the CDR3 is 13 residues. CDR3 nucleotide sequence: TGTGCCAGCAGTGTACGACAGGGAGAGACCCAGTACTTC. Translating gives CASSVRQGETQYF.

The CDR3 DNA sequence: TGTGCCAGCAGTTACCAGGGCACCTCGGCTGGCTACACCTTC. This gives the protein CASSYQGTSAGYTF. The chain couples TRBV27 to TRBJ1-2; D might be TRBD1 (5 bases). CDR1 is MNHEY and CDR2 is SMNVEV in the germline V gene (reference sequence). V was trimmed by 4 bases and J by 7 bases, leaving 16 bases between them. CDR3 length equals 14 residues.